Sequencing of this T cell receptor (beta chain) was carried out in a study of blood T cell repertoires in COVID-19. Study summary: COVID-19 samples from acute and convalescent phases originated in the United States, Italy and Spain.

V gave up 6 bases and J gave up 3 bases; unmatched junction bases: 5. There are 15 residues in the CDR3. Germline CDR1 MGHDK, CDR2 SYGVNS. This clone has a single count. All enrollees were roughly 18 to 100 years old and from approximately 25 US areas. Generated by immunoSEQ multiplex PCR, the TCRdb table keeps only in-frame clones and is missing some. The data contain 200,000 or so clones, roughly 89% of them seen just once; the ten biggest clones take up over 3%. Sequenced: PBMCs or T cells enriched from blood (not recorded which). The chain uses TRBV25-1 and TRBJ2-2, with TRBD1 matching 9 bases. The receptor was isolated from a woman between 35 and 50 years old with acute COVID-19. The CDR3 DNA follows: TGTGCCAGCAGGCCCGGGACAGGGTACACCGGGGAGCTGTTTTTT. This translates into CASRPGTGYTGELFF. The variable domain in full, with the rest retrieved from reference TRBV25-1 and TRBJ2-2, is EADIYQTPRYLVIGTGKKITLECSQTMGHDKMYWYQQDPGMELHLIHYSYGVNSTEKGDLSSESTVSRIRTEHFPLTLESARPSHTSQYLCASRPGTGYTGELFFGEGSRLTVL.